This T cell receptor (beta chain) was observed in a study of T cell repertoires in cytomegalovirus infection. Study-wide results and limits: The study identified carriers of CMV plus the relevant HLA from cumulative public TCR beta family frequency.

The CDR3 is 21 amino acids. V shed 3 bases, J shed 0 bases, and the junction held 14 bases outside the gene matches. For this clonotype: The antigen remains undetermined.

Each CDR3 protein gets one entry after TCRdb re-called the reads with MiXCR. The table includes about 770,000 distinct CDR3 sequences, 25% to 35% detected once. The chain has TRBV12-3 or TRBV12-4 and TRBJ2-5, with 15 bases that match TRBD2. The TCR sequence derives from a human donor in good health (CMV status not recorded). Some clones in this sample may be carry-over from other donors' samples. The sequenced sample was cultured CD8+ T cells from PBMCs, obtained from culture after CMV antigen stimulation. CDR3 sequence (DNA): TGTGCCAGCAGTTTTTTGGTTCTGGGCGGACTAGCGGGGGGGTACCAAGAGACCCAGTACTTC. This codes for CASSFLVLGGLAGGYQETQYF.